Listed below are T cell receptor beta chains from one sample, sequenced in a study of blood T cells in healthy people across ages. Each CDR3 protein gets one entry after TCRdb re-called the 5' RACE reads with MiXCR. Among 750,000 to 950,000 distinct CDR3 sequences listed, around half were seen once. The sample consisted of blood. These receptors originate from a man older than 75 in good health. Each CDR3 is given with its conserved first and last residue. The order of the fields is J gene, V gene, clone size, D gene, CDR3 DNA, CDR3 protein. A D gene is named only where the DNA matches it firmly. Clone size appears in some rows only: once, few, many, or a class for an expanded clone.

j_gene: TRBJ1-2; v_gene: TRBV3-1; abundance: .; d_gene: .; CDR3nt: TGTGCCAGCAGCCAACCCCCGGCGGGGTCCGGCTACACCTTC; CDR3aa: CASSQPPAGSGYTF
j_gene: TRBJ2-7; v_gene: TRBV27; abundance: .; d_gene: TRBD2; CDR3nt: TGTGCCAGCAGTTTAGCGGGAGCCGACTACGAGCAGTACTTC; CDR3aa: CASSLAGADYEQYF
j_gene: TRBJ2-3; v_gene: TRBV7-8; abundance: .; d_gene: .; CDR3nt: TGTGCCAGCAGCTACATTATCAACACAGATACGCAGTATTTT; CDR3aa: CASSYIINTDTQYF
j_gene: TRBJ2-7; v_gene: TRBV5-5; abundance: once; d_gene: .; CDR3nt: TGTGCCAGCAGCTTAACGGGGGCGAGCGAGCAGTACTTC; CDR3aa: CASSLTGASEQYF
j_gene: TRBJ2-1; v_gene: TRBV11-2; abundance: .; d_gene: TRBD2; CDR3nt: TGTGCCAGCAGCTGGCGGGAGAACCCCTACAATGAGCAGTTCTTC; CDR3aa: CASSWRENPYNEQFF
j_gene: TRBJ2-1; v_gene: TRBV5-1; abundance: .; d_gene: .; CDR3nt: TGCGCCAGCAGCCCGACTAGATATCAAATTAGTGAGCAGTTCTTC; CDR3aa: CASSPTRYQISEQFF
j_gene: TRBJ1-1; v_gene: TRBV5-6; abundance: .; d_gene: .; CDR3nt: TGTGCCAGCAGCTTGTTGACAGGAAGACCCGCTGAAGCTTTCTTT; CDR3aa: CASSLLTGRPAEAFF
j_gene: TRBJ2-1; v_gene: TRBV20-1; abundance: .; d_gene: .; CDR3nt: TGCAGTGCTAGAGCGGGGGCGAGCTCCTACAATGAGCAGTTCTTC; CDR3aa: CSARAGASSYNEQFF
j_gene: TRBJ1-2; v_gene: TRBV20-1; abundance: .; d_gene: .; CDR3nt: TGCAGTGCTAGAGATCCCAGCAGCCCTTATGGCTACACCTTC; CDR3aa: CSARDPSSPYGYTF
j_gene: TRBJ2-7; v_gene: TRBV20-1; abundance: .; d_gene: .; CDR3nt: TGCAGTGCTGGGACCCCCAGCTCCTACAATGAGCAGTACTTC; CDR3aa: CSAGTPSSYNEQYF
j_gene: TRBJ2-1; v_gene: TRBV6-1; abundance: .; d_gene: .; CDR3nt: TGTGCCAGCAGTGGCAGGGAGCAGTTCTTC; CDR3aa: CASSGREQFF
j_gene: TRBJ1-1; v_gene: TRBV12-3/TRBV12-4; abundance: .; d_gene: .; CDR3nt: TGTGCCAGCAGTTTATCGGCAGTCCCTGAAGCTTTCTTT; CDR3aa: CASSLSAVPEAFF
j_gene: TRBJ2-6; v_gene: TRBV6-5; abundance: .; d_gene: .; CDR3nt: TGTGCCAGCAGTTACTTTGCCAGGGCCGGGGCCAACGTCCTGACTTTC; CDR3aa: CASSYFARAGANVLTF
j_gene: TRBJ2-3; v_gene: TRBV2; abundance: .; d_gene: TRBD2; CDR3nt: TGTGCCAGCACCAAAGGCTTGGGCGGGAGGAGCACAGATACGCAGTATTTT; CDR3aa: CASTKGLGGRSTDTQYF
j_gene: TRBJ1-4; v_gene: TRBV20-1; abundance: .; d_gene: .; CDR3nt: TGCAGTGCTCCCCGGGGGTCTGGGGGGGCAACTAATGAAAAACTGTTTTTT; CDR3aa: CSAPRGSGGATNEKLFF
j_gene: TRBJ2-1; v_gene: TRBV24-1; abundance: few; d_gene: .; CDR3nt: TGTGCCACCAGTGATTTGTGGTCAGATACCTACAATGAGCAGTTCTTC; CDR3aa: CATSDLWSDTYNEQFF
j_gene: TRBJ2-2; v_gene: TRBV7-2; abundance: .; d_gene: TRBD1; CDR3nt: TGTGCCAGCAGCCGTGACAGGGCCCCCGGGGAGCTGTTTTTT; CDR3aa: CASSRDRAPGELFF
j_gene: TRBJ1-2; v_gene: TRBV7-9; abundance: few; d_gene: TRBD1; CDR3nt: TGTGCCAGCATCCAAAATGACAGGGGTCGGGGTGGCTACACCTTC; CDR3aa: CASIQNDRGRGGYTF
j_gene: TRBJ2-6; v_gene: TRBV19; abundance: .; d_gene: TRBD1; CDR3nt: TGTGCCAGTAGTATAGAGGGACAGGGGCTGGTTGGGGCCAACGTCCTGACTTTC; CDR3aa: CASSIEGQGLVGANVLTF
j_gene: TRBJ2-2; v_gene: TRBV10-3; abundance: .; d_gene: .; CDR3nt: TGTGCCATCAGAAGGGACCTATTGACCGGGGAGCTGTTTTTT; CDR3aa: CAIRRDLLTGELFF
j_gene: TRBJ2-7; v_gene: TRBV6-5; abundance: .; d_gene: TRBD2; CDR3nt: TGTGCCAGCAGTTACTTGGTAGCGGGAGGGTCCTACGAGCAGTACTTC; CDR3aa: CASSYLVAGGSYEQYF
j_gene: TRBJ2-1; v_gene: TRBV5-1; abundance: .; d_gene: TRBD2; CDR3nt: TGCGCCAGCAGCCCCAACAGCGGGAGGGCCTACGATGAGCAGTTCTTC; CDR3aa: CASSPNSGRAYDEQFF
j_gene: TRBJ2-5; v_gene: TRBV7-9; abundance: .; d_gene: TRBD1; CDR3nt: TGTGCCAGCAGCTCCAGGTCAGGGGGAACCTACCTTCAGCAGTACTTC; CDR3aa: CASSSRSGGTYLQQYF
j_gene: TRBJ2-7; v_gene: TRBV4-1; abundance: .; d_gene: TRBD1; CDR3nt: TGCGCCAGCAGCCACGGGACAGGGGCCTCCTACGAGCAGTACTTC; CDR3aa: CASSHGTGASYEQYF
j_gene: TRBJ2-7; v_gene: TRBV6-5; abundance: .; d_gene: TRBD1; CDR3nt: TGTGCCAGCAGTCACCCCCGACAGGGGGCCCACGAGCAGTACTTC; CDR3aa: CASSHPRQGAHEQYF
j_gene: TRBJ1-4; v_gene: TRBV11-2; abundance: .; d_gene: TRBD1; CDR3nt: TGTGCCAGCAGCTTAGATGGCAGGGGGTCAAGCGAAAAACTGTTTTTT; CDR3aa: CASSLDGRGSSEKLFF
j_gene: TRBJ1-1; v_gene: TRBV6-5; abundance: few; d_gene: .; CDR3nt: TGTGCCAGCAGTTACGAGGCAGGAGTGTCTGAAGCTTTCTTT; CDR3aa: CASSYEAGVSEAFF
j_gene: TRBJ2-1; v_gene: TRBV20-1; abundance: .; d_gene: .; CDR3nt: TGCAGTGCTAGAGTAGCCACAACTGGGAGCTCCTACAATGAGCAGTTCTTC; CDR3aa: CSARVATTGSSYNEQFF
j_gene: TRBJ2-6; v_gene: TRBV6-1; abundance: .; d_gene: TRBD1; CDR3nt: TGTGCCAGCAGTGGACAGGGAAAATCTGGGGCCAACGTCCTGACTTTC; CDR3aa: CASSGQGKSGANVLTF
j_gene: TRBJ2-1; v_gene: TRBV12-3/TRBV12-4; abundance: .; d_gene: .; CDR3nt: TGTGCCAGCAGCATCCGAGATTGGGGTAATGAGCAGTTCTTC; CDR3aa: CASSIRDWGNEQFF
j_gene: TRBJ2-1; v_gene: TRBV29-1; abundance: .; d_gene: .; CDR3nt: TGCAGCGTTGTAGGGCGAACGACCTACAATGAGCAGTTCTTC; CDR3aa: CSVVGRTTYNEQFF
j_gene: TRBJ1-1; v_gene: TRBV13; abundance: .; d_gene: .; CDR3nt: TGTGCCAGCAGTGGGGGGGGACGTTTCGCTGAAGCTTTCTTT; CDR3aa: CASSGGGRFAEAFF
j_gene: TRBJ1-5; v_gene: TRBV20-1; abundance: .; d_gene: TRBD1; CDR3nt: TGCAGTGCCACGGATGGCACAGGGGGCCTAGTCAGTCAGCCCCAGCATTTT; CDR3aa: CSATDGTGGLVSQPQHF
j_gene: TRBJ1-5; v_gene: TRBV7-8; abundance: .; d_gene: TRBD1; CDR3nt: TGTGCCAGCAGTCAAAGACCTGGGGGACAGAGCAATCAGCCCCAGCATTTT; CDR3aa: CASSQRPGGQSNQPQHF
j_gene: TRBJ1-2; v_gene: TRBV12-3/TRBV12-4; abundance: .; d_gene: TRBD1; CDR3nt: TGTGCCAGCAGTGGAGACAGGGTTAACTATGGCTACACCTTC; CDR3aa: CASSGDRVNYGYTF
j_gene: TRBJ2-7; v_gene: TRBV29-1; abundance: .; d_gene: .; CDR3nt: TGCAGCGTTGGGGCTAGCGATGTGGGGCAGTACTTC; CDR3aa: CSVGASDVGQYF
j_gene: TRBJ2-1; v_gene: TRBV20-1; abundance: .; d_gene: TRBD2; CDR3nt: TGCAGTGCTCCCGTACTAGCGGGAGGGCTCCGCCATGAGCAGTTCTTC; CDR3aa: CSAPVLAGGLRHEQFF
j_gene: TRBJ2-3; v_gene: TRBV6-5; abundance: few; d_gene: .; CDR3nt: TGTGCCAGCAGTTACCTGGACAGGGAGGGGACAGATACGCAGTATTTT; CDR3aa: CASSYLDREGTDTQYF
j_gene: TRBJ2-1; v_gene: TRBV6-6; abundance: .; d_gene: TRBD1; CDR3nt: TGTGCCAGCAGTACCGAATCACCGACAGGGGGCTACAATGAGCAGTTCTTC; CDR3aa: CASSTESPTGGYNEQFF
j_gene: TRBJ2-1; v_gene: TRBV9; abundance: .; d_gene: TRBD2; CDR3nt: TGTGCCAGCAGCGTAGGGGTAGCGGGAGGCTATGAGCAGTTCTTC; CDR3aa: CASSVGVAGGYEQFF
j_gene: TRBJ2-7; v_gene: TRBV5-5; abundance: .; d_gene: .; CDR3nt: TGTGCCAGCAGCGTGGCCGGGGTCGCTGCCTACGAGCAGTACTTC; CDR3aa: CASSVAGVAAYEQYF
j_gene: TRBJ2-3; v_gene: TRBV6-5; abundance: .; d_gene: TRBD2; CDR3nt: TGTGCCAGCAGCAGAACCGGGACTAGCGGACACAGATACGCGTATTTT; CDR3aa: CASSRTGTSGHRYAYF
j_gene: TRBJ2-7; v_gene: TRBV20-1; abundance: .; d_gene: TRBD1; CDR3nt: TGCAGTGGGACAGGGGTCACCAACGAGCAGTACTTC; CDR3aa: CSGTGVTNEQYF
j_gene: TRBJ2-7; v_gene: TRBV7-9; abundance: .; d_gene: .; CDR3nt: TGTGCCAGCAGCCCATCTTACGAGGGCAGCTCCTACGAGCAGTACTTC; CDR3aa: CASSPSYEGSSYEQYF
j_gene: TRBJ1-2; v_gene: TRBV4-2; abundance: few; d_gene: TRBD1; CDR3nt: TGTGCCAGCAGCGCCGGGACAGGGGGTGGCTACACCTTC; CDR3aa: CASSAGTGGGYTF
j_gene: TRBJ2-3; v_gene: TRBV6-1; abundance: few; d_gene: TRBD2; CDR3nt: TGTGCCAGCAGTGAAAAAGCGGGAGGGGCACTCGACAGATACGCGTATTTT; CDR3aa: CASSEKAGGALDRYAYF
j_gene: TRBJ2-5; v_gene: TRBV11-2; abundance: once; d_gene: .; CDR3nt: TGTGCCAGCAGCAGTCGGCAGAGGGATGAGCAGTACTTC; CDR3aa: CASSSRQRDEQYF
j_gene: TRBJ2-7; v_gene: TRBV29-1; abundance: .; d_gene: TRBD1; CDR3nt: TGCAGCGTTGAAGATTGGCAGGGGGTAGCCTACGAGCAGTACTTC; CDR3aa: CSVEDWQGVAYEQYF
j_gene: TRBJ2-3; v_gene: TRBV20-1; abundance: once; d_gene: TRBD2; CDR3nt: TGCAGTGCTAGGTGGCTAGCGGGGGCCACAGATACGCAGTATTTT; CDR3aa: CSARWLAGATDTQYF